The 29 T cell receptor beta chains listed next were all sequenced from one sample in a study of T cells in localized non-small cell lung cancer. Clones were sequenced by immunoSEQ multiplex PCR, and TCRdb holds only the in-frame ones, with some missing. The sample yields about 24,000 clones, roughly 90% seen once. The sequencing used PBMCs, collected before any cancer treatment. The receptors come from a man aged 40-75 years with stage II lung adenocarcinoma.

The gene calls are TRBV6-6 and TRBJ2-7, with D unresolved. V was shortened by 5 bases and J by 4 bases, with 15 bases between the two germline ends. From germline, CDR1 is MNHNY and CDR2 SVGAGI (reference sequence). The CDR3 spans 14 residues. CDR3 sequence: CASSTDMPGYEQYF. CDR3 nucleotide sequence: TGTGCCAGCAGTACCGATATGCCCGGTTACGAGCAGTACTTC.

The chain links TRBV21-1 to TRBJ2-7; TRBD2 was called by the table and not checked on the DNA. TRBV21-1 is a known pseudogene. The CDR3 contains 12 residues. The CDR3 reads CASSRGTYEQYF. The CDR3 DNA reads TGTGCCAGCAGCCGAGGCACCTACGAGCAGTACTTC.

The gene calls are TRBV12-5 and TRBJ1-1; no clear D. V was shortened by 2 bases and J by 5 bases, with 15 bases between the two germline ends. CDR3 size: 15 residues. The germline CDR1 and CDR2 sequences are LGHNT and FRNRAP. Written as DNA, the CDR3 is TGTGCTAGTGGTTTGCCGGAGGGCTTGGAGACTGAAGCTTTCTTT. This translates into CASGLPEGLETEAFF.

V usage is TRBV18 and J usage is TRBJ2-2; no clear D gene. The germline V gene encodes CDR1 KGHSH and CDR2 LQKENI. V was pared by 2 bases and J by 6 bases, with 10 bases between. This CDR3 is 14 amino acids long. The CDR3 DNA sequence: TGTGCCAGCTCACCAGGCCTCGGAGCCGGGGAGCTGTTTTTT. It yields the protein CASSPGLGAGELFF.

This clone was counted once. The genes are TRBV30 and TRBJ1-6; 8 positions match TRBD1. The junction had 7 bases not matched to a gene; V was cut back by 2 bases and J by 10 bases. The CDR3 runs 14 residues. From germline, CDR1 is GTSNPN and CDR2 SVGIG (reference sequence). CDR3 coding DNA: TGTGCCTGGAGTCTGACAGGGGTGGGCTCACCCCTCCACTTT. Protein: CAWSLTGVGSPLHF.

This clone appeared a single time. This chain uses TRBV2 with TRBJ1-5; a weak D match, TRBD1 (6 bases). V was pared by 6 bases and J by 0 bases, with 15 bases between. CDR1 is SNHLY, CDR2 FYNNEI, per germline. CDR3 length equals 16 residues. CDR3 DNA: TGTGCCAGCAGAGACCCGGGACAAGTTAGCAATCAGCCCCAGCATTTT. Amino acids: CASRDPGQVSNQPQHF. Supplemented by reference TRBV2 and TRBJ1-5, the full variable domain reads EPEVTQTPSHQVTQMGQEVILRCVPISNHLYFYWYRQILGQKVEFLVSFYNNEISEKSEIFDDQFSVERPDGSNFTLKIRSTKLEDSAMYFCASRDPGQVSNQPQHFGDGTRLSIL.

The CDR3 reads CASTPSGTGNYEQYF. CDR3 sequence (DNA): TGTGCCAGCACCCCCTCTGGGACAGGTAACTACGAGCAGTACTTC. This chain links TRBV28 with TRBJ2-7; 8 positions match TRBD1. J gave up 3 bases and V 7 bases, and 11 bases lay outside the gene matches. CDR1 is MDHEN and CDR2 is SYDVKM in the germline V gene. The CDR3 totals 15 residues.

The J gene is TRBJ2-7, the V gene TRBV2; 8 bases match TRBD2. Trimming took 2 bases from V and 4 from J; bases not matched to a gene: 4. From germline, CDR1 is SNHLY and CDR2 FYNNEI. This CDR3 is 14 amino acids long. CDR3 nucleotide sequence: TGTGCCAGCAGTGAAATGGGACTAGGTTACGAGCAGTACTTC. Protein: CASSEMGLGYEQYF. The whole variable domain, filled in from reference TRBV2 and TRBJ2-7, reads EPEVTQTPSHQVTQMGQEVILRCVPISNHLYFYWYRQILGQKVEFLVSFYNNEISEKSEIFDDQFSVERPDGSNFTLKIRSTKLEDSAMYFCASSEMGLGYEQYFGPGTRLTVT.

This chain uses TRBV9 with TRBJ1-6; D unresolved. The CDR3 has 15 residues. V shed 0 bases and J shed 6 bases, with 10 bases lying between them. Germline assignment: CDR1 SGDLS and CDR2 YYNGEE. CDR3 sequence (DNA): TGTGCCAGCAGCGTAGGGGCCGGAGGTAATTCACCCCTCCACTTT. This translates into CASSVGAGGNSPLHF.

The chain uses TRBV30 and TRBJ2-6; D not resolved. Germline CDR1 reads GTSNPN; CDR2 reads SVGIG (reference sequence). Trimming removed 0 bases from V and 10 bases from J, with 7 bases in between. The CDR3 contains 12 residues. In DNA, the CDR3 is TGTGCCTGGAGTGTAAATTTTAACGTCCTGACTTTC. Its translation: CAWSVNFNVLTF.

The chain uses TRBV5-8 and TRBJ1-6, with D unclear. Germline CDR1 and CDR2: SGHTS and YDEGEE. This CDR3 is built from 15 residues. V lost 3 bases, J lost 1 base, and 8 bases lay in between. The CDR3 DNA reads as TGTGCCAGCAGCTCCTCGATATCCTATAATTCACCCCTCCACTTT. Translated, it gives CASSSSISYNSPLHF.

Here the CDR3 DNA reads TGTGCCAGCAGCCTGACGGGGGGCTCCTACGAGCAGTACTTC. Protein: CASSLTGGSYEQYF. The rearrangement uses TRBV6-9 and TRBJ2-7; TRBD2 agrees at 7 bases. J was trimmed by 0 bases and V by 6 bases; bases with no gene match: 5. CDR3 length: 14 amino acids. Germline CDR1 is MNHGY and CDR2 is SVAAGI.

This chain joins TRBV6-1 and TRBJ2-5; 9 bases map to TRBD2. The junction had 6 bases not matched to a gene; V was cut back by 3 bases and J by 4 bases. Germline CDR1 is MNHNS and CDR2 is SASEGT. The CDR3 has 15 residues. CDR3 sequence: CASSDAAGGRETQYF. The CDR3 DNA reads TGTGCCAGCAGTGACGCTGCGGGGGGGCGAGAGACCCAGTACTTC.

The chain carries TRBV7-3 and TRBJ2-7; the D call may be TRBD1 or TRBD2 (5 bases each). Germline-derived CDR1 and CDR2 are SGHTA and FQGTGA. CDR3 size: 14 residues. V lost 2 bases and J 4 bases, leaving 12 bases between the germline ends. In nucleotides, the CDR3 is TGTGCCAGCAGCTTAGCTCGGGACGGATACGAGCAGTACTTC. It is translated as CASSLARDGYEQYF.

This chain uses TRBV6-5 with TRBJ1-4, with D perhaps TRBD1 (6 bases). The ends were cut back, 2 bases at V and 10 bases at J, with 11 bases in the middle. The CDR3 has 13 residues. From germline, CDR1 is MNHEY and CDR2 SVGAGI. CDR3 amino acids: CASSYQGGGKLFF. CDR3 sequence (DNA): TGTGCCAGCAGTTACCAGGGAGGGGGAAAACTGTTTTTT.

The chain uses TRBV9 and TRBJ1-5; D unclear. V lost 3 bases, J lost 7 bases, and 14 bases lay in between. From germline, CDR1 is SGDLS and CDR2 YYNGEE. CDR3 length equals 14 residues. CDR3 bases: TGTGCCAGCAGCGCTGGCGGGATTGGGCAGCCCCAGCATTTT. Translating gives CASSAGGIGQPQHF.

Points on this clone: One end of the junction is discordant with germline, which a read error may explain. V is TRBV30 and J is TRBJ2-7; weak D call: TRBD2 (7 bases). This CDR3 contains 12 residues. Germline V gene sequence: CDR1 GTSNPN, CDR2 SVGIG (reference sequence). This CDR3 reads CAWSVLRGGQNF. The CDR3 nucleotides are TGTGCCTGGAGTGTACTGAGGGGGGGCCAAAACTTC.

J is TRBJ1-6 and V is TRBV6-5; a weak D match, TRBD1 (6 bases). Germline values: CDR1 MNHEY, CDR2 SVGAGI. Trimming removed 5 bases from V and 4 bases from J, with 9 bases in between. CDR3 length equals 14 residues. The CDR3 loop reads CASSPDRYNSPLHF. CDR3 DNA: TGTGCCAGCAGTCCCGACAGGTATAATTCACCCCTCCACTTT.

This clone was counted between two and nine times. V usage is TRBV6-1 and J usage is TRBJ1-3; no firm D call. The CDR3 runs 16 residues. CDR1 and CDR2 (germline): MNHNS, SASEGT. The V end was cut by 4 bases, the J end by 0 bases, with 13 bases between. The chain's CDR3 is CASSGPSAFSGNTIYF. The CDR3 DNA reads TGTGCCAGCAGTGGTCCCTCAGCATTCTCTGGAAACACCATATATTTT.

The chain uses TRBV11-2 and TRBJ2-7; D not resolved. Germline V gene sequence: CDR1 SGHAT, CDR2 FQNNGV. The V end was cut by 0 bases, the J end by 5 bases, with 5 bases between. The CDR3 contains 12 residues. The CDR3 is CASSLDQDEQYF. For the CDR3, the DNA is TGTGCCAGCAGCTTAGATCAGGACGAGCAGTACTTC.

The CDR3 loop reads CASSGPKLAYEQYF. The CDR3 DNA reads as TGTGCCAGCAGCGGCCCGAAACTAGCCTACGAGCAGTACTTC. This chain links TRBV2 with TRBJ2-7, with D tentatively TRBD2 (5 bases). V shed 6 bases and J shed 2 bases, with 14 bases lying between them. CDR3 length: 14 amino acids. The germline gives CDR1 SNHLY, CDR2 FYNNEI.

J is TRBJ2-1 and V is TRBV11-1; maybe TRBD1 (6 bases). V was trimmed by 3 bases and J by 7 bases, leaving 10 bases between them. Germline V gene sequence: CDR1 SGHAT, CDR2 FQDESV (reference sequence). This CDR3 has 13 residues. The CDR3 region is CASSFSRGNEQFF. For the CDR3, the DNA is TGTGCCAGCAGCTTCTCCAGGGGAAATGAGCAGTTCTTC.

The rearrangement joins TRBV7-9 to TRBJ2-1, with 7 bases matching TRBD1. The CDR3 loop spans 15 amino acids. Germline V gives CDR1 SEHNR, CDR2 FQNEAQ (reference sequence). With 3 bases clipped from V and 10 bases from J, the junction kept 12 bases outside the gene matches. CDR3 in amino acids: CASSLAGTAWREQFF. DNA for the CDR3: TGTGCCAGCAGCTTGGCCGGGACAGCCTGGCGGGAGCAGTTCTTC.

The table lists this clone with a count of one. This chain joins TRBV5-6 and TRBJ2-3; 8 bases align to TRBD2. V shed 0 bases and J 6 bases; nucleotides not matched to a gene: 6. The germline V gene encodes CDR1 SGHDT and CDR2 YYEEEE. The CDR3 extends over 15 amino acids. In DNA, the CDR3 is TGTGCCAGCAGCTTGGCGGGAGGGCCCTCTGATACGCAGTATTTT. Amino acid sequence: CASSLAGGPSDTQYF.

The chain is built from TRBV28 and TRBJ1-5, with D unclear. Germline lookup yields CDR1 MDHEN and CDR2 SYDVKM. The V end was cut by 8 bases, the J end by 3 bases, with 11 bases between. The CDR3 spans 13 residues. The CDR3 region is CASGMQTNQPQHF. For the CDR3, the DNA is TGTGCCAGCGGTATGCAGACCAATCAGCCCCAGCATTTT. The full variable domain, rest sourced from reference TRBV28 and TRBJ1-5, is DVKVTQSSRYLVKRTGEKVFLECVQDMDHENMFWYRQDPGLGLRLIYFSYDVKMKEKGDIPEGYSVSREKKERFSLILESASTNQTSMYLCASGMQTNQPQHFGDGTRLSIL.

The V gene is TRBV10-2, the J gene TRBJ2-2, with TRBD2 matching 9 bases. Germline CDR1 is WSHSY and CDR2 is SAAADI. The length of the CDR3 is 16 residues. Trimming took 0 bases from V and 7 from J; bases not matched to a gene: 6. CDR3 loop: CASSESLAGRGGELFF. The CDR3 nucleotides are TGCGCCAGCAGTGAGTCGCTAGCGGGGCGAGGCGGGGAGCTGTTTTTT.

The chain recombines TRBV21-1 with TRBJ2-7. TRBV21-1 has pseudogene status. This CDR3 is built from 16 residues. The CDR3 protein is CASSKGKGGKNYEQYF. In DNA form, the CDR3 reads TGTGCCAGCAGCAAAGGAAAAGGGGGGAAGAACTACGAGCAGTACTTC.

The chain has TRBV15 and TRBJ2-3, with D possibly matching TRBD2 (6 bases). The germline V gene has CDR1 LNHNV and CDR2 YYDKDF (reference sequence). The CDR3 is made up of 16 amino acids. Trimming left V 1 base short and J 0 bases short, with 11 bases between. This CDR3 is CATSRGAGTSTDTQYF. In nucleotides, the CDR3 is TGTGCCACCAGCAGAGGGGCGGGAACTAGCACAGATACGCAGTATTTT.

V gene TRBV30 combines with J gene TRBJ2-7; possibly TRBD1 for D (6 bases). V lost 2 bases, J lost 5 bases, and 16 bases lay in between. The CDR3 is 14 residues long. Germline V CDR1 and CDR2: GTSNPN, SVGIG (reference sequence). The CDR3 DNA follows: TGTGCCTGGAGTACCGTGGGGGCATGGGACGAGCAGTACTTC. Residues: CAWSTVGAWDEQYF.